This T cell receptor beta chain was found in a study of blood T cells in healthy people across ages. Primed by a sample-barcoded 5' primer and a J-beta primer mix, a second PCR proceeded for 7 to 11 cycles. TCRdb re-analysed the 5' RACE reads in MiXCR, keeping a single row per CDR3 protein. The sample lists some 940,000 distinct CDR3 sequences, 29% occurring once. Samples each yielded at least 6 micrograms of total RNA. This clonotype was found a few times. As yet, its antigen is unknown. General study results and limits: Expanded clonotype changes were possibly confounded by unknown donor CMV status. Diversity figures based on one million T cells were deemed too low.

The CDR3 is made up of 17 amino acids. V was trimmed by 5 bases and J by 4 bases, leaving 20 bases between them. CDR1 is SGHTA and CDR2 is FQGNSA in the germline V gene. The data were also submitted as part of a second study, on T cells of mothers and their children. As that study records: RNA that had been extracted went wholly into cDNA synthesis, at about 1.5 ug per 15 ul.

The chain combines TRBV7-2 with TRBJ2-2; D possibly corresponds to TRBD2 (6 bases). This TCR derives from a woman aged 40-49 years in good health. Sequencing was carried out using blood. The CDR3 DNA reads as TGTGCCAGCAGCACTCAGACTCCGGGAGACCCCACCGGGGAGCTGTTTTTT. Protein product: CASSTQTPGDPTGELFF.